Below, 28 T cell receptor beta chains from the same sample are listed, as sequenced in a study of PD-1 blockade in classical Hodgkin lymphoma. Assay: immunoSEQ multiplex PCR; the TCRdb copy retains only in-frame clones and omits some. The sample yields 64,000 or so clones, 90% to 95% seen once. Time point: cycle 4 day 1 (C4D1), after 6 weeks of nivolumab. Following autologous stem cell transplantation, relapse occurred in every patient, and exposure to brentuximab vedotin varied. The source was peripheral blood mononuclear cells (PBMCs), collected before the fourth cycle of nivolumab. Source of these receptors: a human donor with classical Hodgkin lymphoma.

The chain recombines TRBV5-4 with TRBJ2-7, with 8 bases matching TRBD1. Trimming took 2 bases from V and 1 from J; bases not matched to a gene: 2. The CDR3 consists of 14 residues. From germline, CDR1 is SGHNT and CDR2 YYREEE (reference sequence). CDR3 bases: TGTGCCAGCAGCTTAGGACAGGGATCCTACGAGCAGTACTTC. This gives the protein CASSLGQGSYEQYF.

The V gene is TRBV7-2, the J gene TRBJ2-3, with 9 bases that match TRBD2. This CDR3 has 15 amino acids. CDR1 is SGHTA and CDR2 is FQGNSA in the germline V gene. Germline trimming cut 10 bases from V and 0 bases from J; bases unmatched to any gene: 8. The CDR3 protein is CATRMAGGSTDTQYF. Here the CDR3 DNA reads TGTGCCACCCGGATGGCGGGGGGGAGCACAGATACGCAGTATTTT.

This chain joins TRBV9 and TRBJ1-2; D gene ambiguous. V was clipped by 0 bases and J by 0 bases, with 9 bases between them. Germline V gene data show CDR1 as SGDLS and CDR2 as YYNGEE. This CDR3 has 15 amino acids. CDR3 protein: CASSVGTEANYGYTF. The CDR3 nucleotides are TGTGCCAGCAGCGTAGGGACCGAAGCTAACTATGGCTACACCTTC.

The chain employs TRBV28 and TRBJ1-2; D is perhaps TRBD1 (6 bases). This CDR3 has 14 amino acids. V lost 3 bases and J 4 bases, leaving 12 bases between the germline ends. Germline V gene sequence: CDR1 MDHEN, CDR2 SYDVKM. The CDR3 nucleotides read TGTGCCAGCAGTTTCCGCAGGGGAGTCTATGGCTACACCTTC. Translating it yields CASSFRRGVYGYTF.

The V call is TRBV9, the J call TRBJ2-2; no clear D. V lost 1 base to trimming and J lost 0 bases, with 13 bases between them. Germline V gives CDR1 SGDLS, CDR2 YYNGEE. This CDR3 has 17 residues. The CDR3 sequence: CASSVLQTAANTGELFF. The CDR3 DNA is TGTGCCAGCAGCGTACTCCAAACGGCCGCGAACACCGGGGAGCTGTTTTTT.

V and J are TRBV7-2 and TRBJ2-1; 13 bases fit TRBD2. CDR1 and CDR2 from the germline V gene are SGHTA and FQGNSA. The J segment lost 10 bases and the V segment lost 5 bases, leaving 14 bases of the junction unmatched. The length of the CDR3 is 17 residues. CDR3 amino acids: CASSPQMTSGGYKEQFF. The CDR3 coding sequence is TGTGCCAGCAGCCCTCAGATGACTAGCGGGGGGTATAAGGAGCAGTTCTTC.

This chain links TRBV4-2 with TRBJ1-2; 7 nucleotides agree with TRBD1. The CDR3 consists of 14 residues. The germline CDR1 and CDR2 sequences are LGHNA and YNFKEQ. V lost 2 bases and J lost 4; bases outside the gene matches: 4. CDR3 nucleotide sequence: TGTGCCAGCAGCCAAACTGACAGGGCCTATGGCTACACCTTC. Amino acid sequence: CASSQTDRAYGYTF.

The chain is built from TRBV9 and TRBJ2-1, with 7 bases that match TRBD2. Trimming cost V 7 bases and J 4 bases; bases outside gene matches: 8. Germline V gene lookup returns CDR1 SGDLS and CDR2 YYNGEE. The CDR3 extends over 14 amino acids. The CDR3 nucleotides are TGTGCCAGCGGGGGGAGGGACCTTTACAATGAGCAGTTCTTC. This sequence encodes CASGGRDLYNEQFF.

In this sample, this clone turned up once. This rearrangement joins TRBV29-1 to TRBJ1-1; 7 bases line up with TRBD1. CDR1 is SQVTM, CDR2 ANQGSEA, per germline. V shed 4 bases, J shed 3 bases, and the junction held 8 bases outside the gene matches. The CDR3 extends over 14 amino acids. CDR3 sequence (DNA): TGCAGCGTTGTGCGAGGGGGCCTGGACACTGAAGCTTTCTTT. This gives the protein CSVVRGGLDTEAFF.

V gene TRBV18 combines with J gene TRBJ2-3; D gene unclear. Trimming cost V 0 bases and J 2 bases, with 12 bases left between them. This CDR3 contains 16 residues. Germline CDR1 KGHSH, CDR2 LQKENI. CDR3 loop: CASSPPMRSHTDTQYF. The CDR3 DNA reads as TGTGCCAGCTCACCACCGATGCGGAGCCACACAGATACGCAGTATTTT.

The chain uses TRBV7-8 and TRBJ1-1; D is perhaps TRBD1 (5 bases). The V gene lost 1 base and the J gene lost 2 bases, with 8 bases spanning the gap. The CDR3 is 14 residues long. The germline V gene encodes CDR1 SGHVS and CDR2 FQNEAQ. The DNA for the CDR3 is TGTGCCAGCAGCTTAGAAAGGGACAACACTGAAGCTTTCTTT. Protein: CASSLERDNTEAFF.

This chain links TRBV6-1 with TRBJ2-5; TRBD1 matches at 7 bases. The junction had 10 bases not matched to a gene; V was cut back by 2 bases and J by 4 bases. CDR1 is MNHNS and CDR2 is SASEGT in the germline V gene. The length of the CDR3 is 16 residues. The CDR3 DNA reads as TGTGCCAGCAGTGAATGGGGCAGGGGGATTGGAGAGACCCAGTACTTC. Translated, it gives CASSEWGRGIGETQYF.

This rearrangement joins TRBV2 to TRBJ1-1; TRBD1 might be the D (6 bases). V was trimmed by 4 bases and J by 3 bases, leaving 9 bases between them. The CDR3 length is 13 residues. In germline, CDR1 is SNHLY, CDR2 FYNNEI. The CDR3 spells CASSVSGDTEAFF. The CDR3 region has the DNA TGTGCCAGCAGTGTCTCAGGGGACACTGAAGCTTTCTTT.

The chain links TRBV18 to TRBJ2-1, with TRBD1 matching over 8 bases. The germline V gene has CDR1 KGHSH and CDR2 LQKENI. V was pared by 5 bases and J by 14 bases, with 29 bases of the junction left unmatched. CDR3 size: 19 residues. The CDR3 coding sequence is TGTGCCAGCTCATCGGTTTCTGGACAGGGTGGGTCGGGCACCCCTCCCAAGTTCTTC. It is translated as CASSSVSGQGGSGTPPKFF.

The rearrangement links TRBV29-1 to TRBJ2-3; D is possibly TRBD1 or TRBD2 (6 bases each). Trimming stripped 6 bases from V and 6 bases from J, with 22 bases between. Germline-derived CDR1 and CDR2 are SQVTM and ANQGSEA. The CDR3 runs 15 residues. The CDR3 sequence: CSVVARGGIGDTQYF. In DNA, the CDR3 is TGCAGCGTAGTAGCCAGGGGCGGGATTGGGGATACGCAGTATTTT.

The chain is built from TRBV27 and TRBJ2-1, with D perhaps TRBD1 or TRBD2 (5 bases each). The CDR3 consists of 15 residues. V lost 7 bases and J 2 bases, leaving 15 bases between the germline ends. Germline-derived CDR1 and CDR2 are MNHEY and SMNVEV (reference sequence). This CDR3 is CASIGGREPYNEQFF. The CDR3 DNA follows: TGTGCCAGCATTGGGGGTAGGGAACCCTACAATGAGCAGTTCTTC.

Only one count was recorded for this clone. This chain links TRBV5-5 with TRBJ2-7; 7 positions match TRBD1. CDR1 and CDR2 from the germline V gene are SGHKS and YYEKEE (reference sequence). V shed 3 bases, J shed 2 bases, and the junction held 8 bases outside the gene matches. The CDR3 sequence is 15 residues long. This chain's CDR3 is CASSYSGQETYEQYF. DNA for the CDR3: TGTGCCAGCAGCTATTCCGGACAGGAGACCTACGAGCAGTACTTC.

This clone appeared a few times. The gene calls are TRBV11-2 and TRBJ1-3; no definite D call. The V end was cut by 3 bases, the J end by 7 bases, with 4 bases between. The CDR3 is made up of 11 amino acids. The germline V gene encodes CDR1 SGHAT and CDR2 FQNNGV. The CDR3: CASSFGNTIYF. The CDR3 nucleotides read TGTGCCAGCAGCTTCGGGAACACCATATATTTT.

This chain joins TRBV27 and TRBJ1-6, with a tentative D call TRBD1 (5 bases). CDR1 and CDR2 from the germline V gene are MNHEY and SMNVEV (reference sequence). The CDR3 spans 14 residues. Trimming stripped 5 bases from V and 7 bases from J, with 12 bases between. As DNA, the CDR3 is TGTGCCAGCAGTATAAGGGGCCTGAATTCACCCCTCCACTTT. Protein: CASSIRGLNSPLHF.

The rearrangement links TRBV29-1 to TRBJ2-5; TRBD1 matches 10 bases. CDR3 length: 13 residues. The ends lost 6 bases at V and 7 bases at J; junction bases unmatched: 8. The germline V gene encodes CDR1 SQVTM and CDR2 ANQGSEA. The CDR3 reads CSVGTGAVGTQYF. CDR3 DNA sequence: TGCAGCGTCGGGACAGGGGCGGTGGGGACCCAGTACTTC.

This rearrangement joins TRBV19 to TRBJ2-1; D might be TRBD1 or TRBD2, each matching 5 bases. The CDR3 is made up of 16 amino acids. Germline loops: CDR1 LNHDA, CDR2 SQIVND (reference sequence). Trimming shortened V by 4 bases and J by 0 bases, and 13 bases separated the two germline ends. The CDR3, as DNA: TGTGCCAGTAGTAGGGGGATCATGAGCTCCTACAATGAGCAGTTCTTC. This gives the protein CASSRGIMSSYNEQFF.

Notes on this clone: It is unclear where the CDR3 begins or ends on the DNA, so no DNA is shown, and the CDR3 is as TCRdb lists it. CDR3 protein: CASSDPRLRFGGEPEEKLFF. This chain uses TRBV2 with TRBJ1-4. The CDR3 spans 20 residues, counting both ends. The V gene's germline CDR1 is SNHLY and CDR2 FYNNEI.

V and J are TRBV6-1 and TRBJ1-5; 7 nucleotides match TRBD1. CDR3 length equals 13 residues. CDR1 and CDR2 from the germline V gene are MNHNS and SASEGT. J was trimmed by 3 bases and V by 10 bases; bases with no gene match: 6. The CDR3 DNA is TGTGCCACCAGGGGACAGATCAATCAGCCCCAGCATTTT. It encodes CATRGQINQPQHF.

This rearrangement joins TRBV19 to TRBJ2-5; possibly TRBD1 or TRBD2 for D (5 bases each). V was shortened by 3 bases and J by 4 bases, with 18 bases between the two germline ends. Germline-derived CDR1 and CDR2 are LNHDA and SQIVND (reference sequence). The CDR3 length is 16 residues. In DNA form, the CDR3 reads TGTGCCAGTAGTATCCCCCGGGGACCACGGAGAGAGACCCAGTACTTC. Translating gives CASSIPRGPRRETQYF.

The CDR3 protein is CASSPGTERQPQHF. The CDR3 coding sequence is TGTGCCAGCAGCCCCGGGACAGAGCGCCAGCCCCAGCATTTT. V gene TRBV28 combines with J gene TRBJ1-5; 7 positions agree with TRBD1. Germline-derived CDR1 and CDR2 are MDHEN and SYDVKM. This CDR3 comprises 14 residues. With 6 bases clipped from V and 7 bases from J, the junction kept 9 bases outside the gene matches. The full variable domain, with the rest looked up from reference TRBV28 and TRBJ1-5, is DVKVTQSSRYLVKRTGEKVFLECVQDMDHENMFWYRQDPGLGLRLIYFSYDVKMKEKGDIPEGYSVSREKKERFSLILESASTNQTSMYLCASSPGTERQPQHFGDGTRLSIL.

This clone was seen only once. This chain connects TRBV1 to TRBJ2-3; TRBD2 reflects the table's D call only, with no check against the DNA. TRBV1 is termed a pseudogene. The CDR3 sequence is 19 residues long. CDR3 loop: CTSSQGFSSGGASTDTQYF. The CDR3 DNA is TGCACCAGCAGCCAAGGTTTTAGTAGCGGGGGGGCTAGCACAGATACGCAGTATTTT.

The V gene is TRBV6-1, the J gene TRBJ2-7; the D gene is possibly TRBD1 (5 bases). This CDR3 is 12 amino acids long. V was clipped by 1 base and J by 6 bases, with 7 bases between them. The germline V gene encodes CDR1 MNHNS and CDR2 SASEGT. Written as DNA, the CDR3 is TGTGCCAGCAGTGAAGGACAGCGCGAGCAGTACTTC. This codes for CASSEGQREQYF.

The rearrangement uses TRBV7-2 and TRBJ1-4, with 7 nucleotides matching TRBD1. The CDR3 has 19 residues. Germline V gene sequence: CDR1 SGHTA, CDR2 FQGNSA. The V segment lost 1 base and the J segment 0 bases; nucleotides outside the gene matches: 11. CDR3: CASSLEGDRATATNEKLFF. CDR3 nucleotides: TGTGCCAGCAGCTTAGAGGGAGACAGGGCGACCGCAACTAATGAAAAACTGTTTTTT.